Following are 5 T cell receptor beta chains from one sample sequenced in a study of low-dose radiotherapy and immunotherapy resistance in tumors. Both TCRalpha and TCRbeta chains were reverse transcribed with V-gene-specific primers. Both a constant-region primer and a V-primer adapter served to amplify TCRs across 15 to 25 PCR cycles. TCRdb itself ran the reads through MiXCR, one entry per CDR3 protein. The sample lists around 80,000 distinct CDR3 sequences, around 17% seen once, with 1.1% to 1.5% in the top ten. Time point defined: after trial treatment. Documented treatment: LDRT plus nivolumab, ipilimumab, low-dose cyclophosphamide and aspirin (RACIN trial). Sequences were derived from PBMCs, sampled after low-dose radiotherapy plus immunotherapy. All receptors derive from a male donor with prostate cancer.

This clonotype showed up many times. The chain recombines TRBV28 with TRBJ2-7; 8 positions match TRBD1. This CDR3 is 14 amino acids long. V lost 6 bases to trimming and J lost 2 bases; unmatched junction nucleotides: 6. Germline V gene lookup returns CDR1 MDHEN and CDR2 SYDVKM. The CDR3 region has the DNA TGTGCCAGCAGAATTGACAGGGGACCCTACGAGCAGTACTTC. It encodes CASRIDRGPYEQYF.

This clonotype has at least ten counts. The V gene is TRBV28, the J gene TRBJ2-7; 9 nucleotides agree with TRBD2. J was trimmed by 5 bases and V by 7 bases; bases with no gene match: 9. Germline loops: CDR1 MDHEN, CDR2 SYDVKM. The CDR3 extends over 14 amino acids. CDR3 sequence reads: CASTPSGTRHEQYF. As DNA, the CDR3 is TGTGCCAGCACCCCTAGCGGGACGCGACACGAGCAGTACTTC.

This clonotype was observed many times. The genes are TRBV7-2 and TRBJ1-3; possibly TRBD1 for D (5 bases). Trimming took 4 bases from V and 3 from J, leaving 10 bases between them. CDR3 length: 14 residues. Per the germline V gene, CDR1 is SGHTA and CDR2 is FQGNSA. Here the CDR3 DNA reads TGTGCCAGCAGCTCGGGGGGATATGGAAACACCATATATTTT. Its translation is CASSSGGYGNTIYF.

This clonotype appeared many times. The chain links TRBV28 to TRBJ2-1; 13 nucleotides align to TRBD2. The J segment lost 8 bases and the V segment lost 4 bases, leaving 8 bases of the junction unmatched. The length of the CDR3 is 16 residues. Germline values: CDR1 MDHEN, CDR2 SYDVKM. This CDR3 is CASSSTGLAGVDEQFF. CDR3 nucleotides: TGTGCCAGCAGTTCCACTGGACTAGCGGGAGTCGATGAGCAGTTCTTC. The whole variable domain, remainder taken from reference TRBV28 and TRBJ2-1, is DVKVTQSSRYLVKRTGEKVFLECVQDMDHENMFWYRQDPGLGLRLIYFSYDVKMKEKGDIPEGYSVSREKKERFSLILESASTNQTSMYLCASSSTGLAGVDEQFFGPGTRLTVL.

This clonotype was picked up many times. This chain joins TRBV5-1 and TRBJ2-1; no clear D gene. V lost 1 base and J 5 bases, leaving 10 bases between the germline ends. CDR1 and CDR2 from the germline V gene are SGHRS and YFSETQ. The CDR3 loop spans 14 amino acids. The CDR3 spells CASSLSHINNEQFF. The CDR3 nucleotides read TGCGCCAGCAGCTTGTCACACATCAACAATGAGCAGTTCTTC.